This T cell receptor (beta chain) was obtained from a study of human T cells and chemical hapten exposure. Regarding the study as a whole: The immune response of these alopecia patients might not match healthy individuals'.

V lost 3 bases and J lost 0, with 12 bases in between. Per the germline V gene, CDR1 is SGHRS and CDR2 is YFSETQ. The CDR3 has 15 residues. Time point meaning: patch test 1, 2 weeks after DPC sensitization. Treatment indicated: therapeutic diphenylcyclopropenone sensitization with weekly scalp DPC. MiXCR was run by TCRdb on the RACE reads, yielding one entry per CDR3 protein. This table holds tens of thousands of distinct CDR3 sequences, 7% to 10% found once. As concerns this clonotype: The antigen remains undetermined.

The chain is built from TRBV5-1 and TRBJ1-1, with a weak D call TRBD1 (6 bases). Specimen: whole blood, collected in connection with sensitization to the hapten diphenylcyclopropenone (DPC). The origin of this receptor is a woman in her 40s with alopecia areata. Some clones in this sample may be carry-over from other donors' samples. The CDR3 region is CASSWEGHMNTEAFF. As DNA, the CDR3 is TGCGCCAGCAGCTGGGAGGGACATATGAACACTGAAGCTTTCTTT.